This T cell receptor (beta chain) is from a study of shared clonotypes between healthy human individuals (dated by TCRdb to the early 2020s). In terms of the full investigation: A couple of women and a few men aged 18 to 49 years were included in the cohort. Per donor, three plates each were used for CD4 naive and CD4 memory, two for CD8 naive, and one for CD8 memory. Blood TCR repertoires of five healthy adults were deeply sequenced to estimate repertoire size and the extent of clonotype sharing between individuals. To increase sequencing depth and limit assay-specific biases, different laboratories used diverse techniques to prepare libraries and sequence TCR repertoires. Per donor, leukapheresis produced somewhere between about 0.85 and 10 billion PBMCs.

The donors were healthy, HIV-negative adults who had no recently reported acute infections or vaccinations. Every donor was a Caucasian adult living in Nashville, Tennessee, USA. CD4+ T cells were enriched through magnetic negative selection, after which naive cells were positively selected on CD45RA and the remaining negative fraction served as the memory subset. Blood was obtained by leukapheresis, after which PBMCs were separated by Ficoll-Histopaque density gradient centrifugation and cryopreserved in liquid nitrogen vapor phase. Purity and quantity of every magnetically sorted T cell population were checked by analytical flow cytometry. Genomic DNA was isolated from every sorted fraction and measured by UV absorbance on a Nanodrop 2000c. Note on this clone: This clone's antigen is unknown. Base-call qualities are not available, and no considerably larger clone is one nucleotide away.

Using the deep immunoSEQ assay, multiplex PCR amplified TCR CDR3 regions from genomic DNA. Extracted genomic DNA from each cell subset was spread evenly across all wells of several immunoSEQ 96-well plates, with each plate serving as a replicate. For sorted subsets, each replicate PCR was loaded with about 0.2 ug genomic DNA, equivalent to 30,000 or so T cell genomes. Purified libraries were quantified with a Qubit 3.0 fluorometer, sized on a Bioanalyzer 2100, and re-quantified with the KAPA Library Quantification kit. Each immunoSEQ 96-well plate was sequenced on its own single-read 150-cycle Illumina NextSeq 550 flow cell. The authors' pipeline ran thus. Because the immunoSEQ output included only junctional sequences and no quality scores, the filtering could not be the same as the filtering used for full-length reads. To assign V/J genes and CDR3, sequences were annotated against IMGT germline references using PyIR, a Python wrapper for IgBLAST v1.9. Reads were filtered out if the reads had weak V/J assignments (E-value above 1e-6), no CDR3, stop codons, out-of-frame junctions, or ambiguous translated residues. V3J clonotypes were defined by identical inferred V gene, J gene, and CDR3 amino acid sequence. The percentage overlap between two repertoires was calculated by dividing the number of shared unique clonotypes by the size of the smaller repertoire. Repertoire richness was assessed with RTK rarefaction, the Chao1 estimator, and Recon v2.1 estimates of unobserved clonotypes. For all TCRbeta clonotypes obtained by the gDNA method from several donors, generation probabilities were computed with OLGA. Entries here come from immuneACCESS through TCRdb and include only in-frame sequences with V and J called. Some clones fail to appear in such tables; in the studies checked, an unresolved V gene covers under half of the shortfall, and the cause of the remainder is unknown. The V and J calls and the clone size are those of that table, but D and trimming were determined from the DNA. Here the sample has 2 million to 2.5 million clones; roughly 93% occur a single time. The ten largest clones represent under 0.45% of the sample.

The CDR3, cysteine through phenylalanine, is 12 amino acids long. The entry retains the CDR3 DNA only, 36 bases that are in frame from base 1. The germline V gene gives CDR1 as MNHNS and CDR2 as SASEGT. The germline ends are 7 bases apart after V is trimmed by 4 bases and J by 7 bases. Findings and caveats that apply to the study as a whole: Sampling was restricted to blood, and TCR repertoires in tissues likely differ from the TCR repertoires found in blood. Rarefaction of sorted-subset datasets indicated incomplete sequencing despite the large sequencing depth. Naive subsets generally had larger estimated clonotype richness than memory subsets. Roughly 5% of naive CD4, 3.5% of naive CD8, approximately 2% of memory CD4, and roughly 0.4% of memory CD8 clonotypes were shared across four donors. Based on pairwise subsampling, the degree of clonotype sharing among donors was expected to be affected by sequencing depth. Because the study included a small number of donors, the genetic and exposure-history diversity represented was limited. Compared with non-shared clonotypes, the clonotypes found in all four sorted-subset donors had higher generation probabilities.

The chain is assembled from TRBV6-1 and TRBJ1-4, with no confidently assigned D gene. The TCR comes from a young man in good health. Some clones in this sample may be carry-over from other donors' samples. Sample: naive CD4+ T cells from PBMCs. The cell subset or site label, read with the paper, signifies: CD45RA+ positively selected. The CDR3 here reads CASSVRSEKLFF. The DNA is TGTGCCAGCAGTGTACGGAGTGAAAAACTGTTTTTT.